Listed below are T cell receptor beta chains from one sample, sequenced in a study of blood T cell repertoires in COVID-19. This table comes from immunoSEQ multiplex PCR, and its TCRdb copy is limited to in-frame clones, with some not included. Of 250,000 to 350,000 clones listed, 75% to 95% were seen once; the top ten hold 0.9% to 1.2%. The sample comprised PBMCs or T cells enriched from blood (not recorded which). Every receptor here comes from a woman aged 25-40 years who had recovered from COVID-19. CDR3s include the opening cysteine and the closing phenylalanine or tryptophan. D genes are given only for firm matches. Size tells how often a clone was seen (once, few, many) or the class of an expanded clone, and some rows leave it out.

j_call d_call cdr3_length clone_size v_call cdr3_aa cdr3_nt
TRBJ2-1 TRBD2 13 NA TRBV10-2 CASSASGGYEQFF TGCGCCAGCAGCGCTAGCGGGGGATATGAGCAGTTCTTC
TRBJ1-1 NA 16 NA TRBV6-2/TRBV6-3 CASSRGEHSRNTEAFF TGTGCCAGCAGTCGGGGAGAACATTCTCGGAACACTGAAGCTTTCTTT
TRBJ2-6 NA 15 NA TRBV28 CASGFDISGANVLTF TGTGCCAGCGGATTTGACATCTCTGGGGCCAACGTCCTGACTTTC
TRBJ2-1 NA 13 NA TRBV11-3 CASSLGPVNEQFF TGTGCCAGCAGCTTAGGTCCTGTCAATGAGCAGTTCTTC
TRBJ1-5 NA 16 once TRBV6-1 CASSEGRIYSNQPQHF TGTGCCAGCAGTGAAGGCAGGATATATAGCAATCAGCCCCAGCATTTT
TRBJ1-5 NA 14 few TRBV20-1 CSASARIYNQPQHF TGCAGTGCTAGTGCGAGAATTTACAATCAGCCCCAGCATTTT
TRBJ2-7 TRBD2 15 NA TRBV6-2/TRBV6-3 CASSYWTSDPYEQYF TGTGCCAGCAGCTACTGGACTAGCGACCCGTACGAGCAGTACTTC
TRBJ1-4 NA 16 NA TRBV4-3 CASSQGVPATNEKLFF TGCGCCAGCAGCCAAGGCGTCCCTGCAACTAATGAAAAACTGTTTTTT
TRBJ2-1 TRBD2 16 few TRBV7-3 CASSFTTSGSYNEQFF TGTGCCAGCAGCTTTACGACTAGCGGGAGTTATAATGAGCAGTTCTTC
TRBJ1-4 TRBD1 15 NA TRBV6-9 CASSNLQGRDEKLFF TGTGCCAGCAGCAATTTACAGGGGCGGGATGAAAAACTGTTTTTT
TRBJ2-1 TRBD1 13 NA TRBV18 CASSSDRGLGQFF TGTGCCAGCTCTTCGGACAGGGGCCTGGGGCAGTTCTTC
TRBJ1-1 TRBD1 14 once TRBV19 CASSIQGANTEAFF TGTGCCAGTTCAATCCAGGGGGCGAACACTGAAGCTTTCTTT
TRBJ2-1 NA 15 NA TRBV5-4 CASSLTSMVYNEQFF TGTGCCAGCAGCTTGACATCAATGGTCTACAATGAGCAGTTCTTC
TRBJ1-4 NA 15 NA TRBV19 CASSIGAGPGEKLFF TGTGCCAGTAGTATTGGTGCAGGGCCTGGCGAAAAACTGTTTTTT
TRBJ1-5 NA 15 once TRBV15 CATSRTGQGGQPQHF TGTGCCACCAGCAGAACCGGGCAGGGCGGTCAGCCCCAGCATTTT
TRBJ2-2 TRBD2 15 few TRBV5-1 CASVAGGPNTGELFF TGCGCCAGTGTAGCGGGAGGGCCAAACACCGGGGAGCTGTTTTTT
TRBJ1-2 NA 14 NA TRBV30 CAWSRPGLDYGYTF TGTGCCTGGAGTCGACCAGGGTTGGACTATGGCTACACCTTC
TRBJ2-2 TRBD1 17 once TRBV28 CASSSSPGQGNTGELFF TGTGCCAGCAGTTCATCACCGGGACAGGGAAACACCGGGGAGCTGTTTTTT
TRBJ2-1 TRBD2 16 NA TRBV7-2 CASSLDTSGTNNEQFF TGTGCCAGCAGCTTAGATACTAGCGGGACTAACAATGAGCAGTTCTTC
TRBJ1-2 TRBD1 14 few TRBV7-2 CASSLVSDRDGYTF TGTGCCAGCAGCTTAGTTTCGGACAGGGATGGCTACACCTTC
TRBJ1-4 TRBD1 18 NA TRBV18 CASSADRGGTGINEKLFF TGTGCCAGCTCAGCGGACAGGGGGGGTACCGGAATTAATGAAAAACTGTTTTTT
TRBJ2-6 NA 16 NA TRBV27 CASTRAEGGGANVLTF TGTGCCAGCACCCGGGCGGAGGGAGGTGGGGCCAACGTCCTGACTTTC
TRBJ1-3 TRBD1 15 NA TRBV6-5 CASSQTGGAGNTIYF TGTGCCAGCAGTCAGACAGGGGGCGCTGGAAACACCATATATTTT
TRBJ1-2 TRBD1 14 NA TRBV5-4 CASSLGQGVYGYTF TGTGCCAGCAGCTTGGGACAGGGGGTCTATGGCTACACCTTC
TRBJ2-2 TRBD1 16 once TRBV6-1 CASSATGTGVDGELFF TGTGCCAGCAGTGCGACCGGGACAGGGGTGGACGGGGAGCTGTTTTTT
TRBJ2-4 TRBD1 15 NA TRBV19 CASQSGGAGKNIQYF TGTGCCAGCCAGTCAGGGGGCGCGGGCAAAAACATTCAGTACTTC
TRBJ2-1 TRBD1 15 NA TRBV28 CASSFRGTGGFEQFF TGTGCCAGCAGTTTTCGGGGGACAGGGGGTTTTGAGCAGTTCTTC
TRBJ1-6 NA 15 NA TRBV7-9 CASSYQGSYNSPLHF TGTGCCAGCAGCTATCAGGGATCCTATAATTCACCCCTCCACTTT
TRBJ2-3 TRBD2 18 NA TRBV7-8 CASSSLPGLAGYTDTQYF TGTGCCAGCAGCTCTTTACCGGGACTAGCGGGTTACACAGATACGCAGTATTTT
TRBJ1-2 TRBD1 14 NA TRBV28 CASREQGNYYGYTF TGTGCCAGCAGGGAACAGGGGAACTACTATGGCTACACCTTC
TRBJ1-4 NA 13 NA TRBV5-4 CASSTGSNEKLFF TGTGCCAGCAGTACCGGGAGCAATGAAAAACTGTTTTTT
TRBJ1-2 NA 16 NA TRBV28 CASSLWPDEGNYGYTF TGTGCCAGCAGTTTATGGCCGGATGAGGGCAACTATGGCTACACCTTC
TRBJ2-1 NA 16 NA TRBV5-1 CASSVNSFFSYNEQFF TGCGCCAGCAGTGTGAACAGCTTTTTCTCCTACAATGAGCAGTTCTTC
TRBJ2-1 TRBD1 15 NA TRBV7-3 CASSPQGASYNEQFF TGTGCCAGCAGCCCACAGGGGGCTTCTTACAATGAGCAGTTCTTC
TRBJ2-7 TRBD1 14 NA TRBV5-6 CASSGDTRGYEQYF TGTGCCAGCAGCGGGGACACCAGGGGGTACGAGCAGTACTTC
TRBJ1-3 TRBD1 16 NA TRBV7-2 CASSRTGADSGNTIYF TGTGCCAGCAGCCGGACAGGGGCCGACTCTGGAAACACCATATATTTT
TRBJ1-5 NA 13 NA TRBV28 CASSWGVTQPQHF TGTGCCAGCAGTTGGGGGGTCACCCAGCCCCAGCATTTT
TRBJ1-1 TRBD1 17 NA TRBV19 CASSIRQGEYMNTEAFF TGTGCCAGTAGTATAAGGCAGGGGGAATATATGAACACTGAAGCTTTCTTT
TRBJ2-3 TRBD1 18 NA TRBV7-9 CASSLPVTGGAVGDTQYF TGTGCCAGCAGCTTGCCCGTAACAGGGGGCGCGGTGGGAGATACGCAGTATTTT
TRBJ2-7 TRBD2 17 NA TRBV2 CASSGTSGRGSSYEQYF TGTGCCAGCAGTGGAACTAGCGGGAGGGGGTCCTCCTACGAGCAGTACTTC
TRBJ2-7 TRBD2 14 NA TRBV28 CASTPGGNSYEQYF TGTGCCAGCACCCCGGGAGGAAACTCCTACGAGCAGTACTTC
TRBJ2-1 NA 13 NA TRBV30 CAGISTGVGEQFF TGTGCCGGGATCTCGACAGGCGTCGGGGAGCAGTTCTTC
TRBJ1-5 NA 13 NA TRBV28 CASTLRLNQPQHF TGTGCCAGCACCTTGCGACTTAATCAGCCCCAGCATTTT
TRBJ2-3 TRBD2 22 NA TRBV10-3 CAIVFVGTSGRALSLGTDTQYF TGTGCCATCGTTTTCGTTGGGACTAGCGGGAGGGCCCTCTCTTTGGGGACAGATACGCAGTATTTT
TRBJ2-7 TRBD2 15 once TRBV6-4 CASSVESGSSYEQYF TGTGCCAGCAGCGTGGAGAGCGGGAGCTCCTACGAGCAGTACTTC
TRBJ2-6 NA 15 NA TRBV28 CASIQVFSGANVLTF TGTGCCAGCATTCAGGTTTTTTCTGGGGCCAACGTCCTGACTTTC
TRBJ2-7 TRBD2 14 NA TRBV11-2 CASARLAGNYEQYF TGTGCCAGCGCCAGACTAGCGGGAAACTACGAGCAGTACTTC
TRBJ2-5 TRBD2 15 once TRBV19 CASGSREGLGETQYF TGTGCCAGTGGCTCGAGGGAGGGCCTTGGAGAGACCCAGTACTTC
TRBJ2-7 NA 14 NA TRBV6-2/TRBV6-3 CASSYTRRGNEQYF TGTGCCAGCAGTTATACACGCAGGGGAAACGAGCAGTACTTC
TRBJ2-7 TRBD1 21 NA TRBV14 CASSQDHSGQVFTYEQSRGYF TGTGCCAGCAGCCAAGATCATTCGGGACAGGTGTTTACCTACGAGCAGTCCAGGGGGTACTTC
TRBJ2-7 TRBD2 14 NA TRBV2 CASSEGSGSYEQYF TGTGCCAGCAGTGAGGGTAGCGGGAGCTACGAGCAGTACTTC
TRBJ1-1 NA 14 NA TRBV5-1 CASSFRGPGTEAFF TGCGCCAGCAGCTTCCGAGGGCCAGGCACTGAAGCTTTCTTT
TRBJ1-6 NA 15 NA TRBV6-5 CASEKGGLYNSPLHF TGTGCCAGCGAGAAAGGGGGTCTCTATAATTCACCCCTCCACTTT
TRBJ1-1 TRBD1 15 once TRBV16 CASSPQGQGGTEAFF TGTGCCAGCAGCCCTCAGGGCCAGGGGGGAACTGAAGCTTTCTTT